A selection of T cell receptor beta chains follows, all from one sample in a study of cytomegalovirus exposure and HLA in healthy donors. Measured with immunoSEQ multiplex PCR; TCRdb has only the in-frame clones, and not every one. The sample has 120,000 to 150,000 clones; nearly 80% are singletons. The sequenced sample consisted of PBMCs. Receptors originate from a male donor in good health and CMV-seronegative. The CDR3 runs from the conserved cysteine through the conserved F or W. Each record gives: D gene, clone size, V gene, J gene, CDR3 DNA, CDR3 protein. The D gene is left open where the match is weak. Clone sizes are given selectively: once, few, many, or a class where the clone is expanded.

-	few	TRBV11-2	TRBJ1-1	TGTGCCAGCAGCGTCAGGGTGAACACTGAAGCTTTCTTT	CASSVRVNTEAFF
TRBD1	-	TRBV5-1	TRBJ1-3	TGCGCCAGCAGCTTGGGACAGGGGGCTTCGGGAAACACCATATATTTT	CASSLGQGASGNTIYF
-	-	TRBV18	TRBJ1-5	TGTGCCAGCTCACCGTCAGGGGAGCAGCCCCAGCATTTT	CASSPSGEQPQHF
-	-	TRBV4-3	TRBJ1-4	TGCGCCAGCAGCCTGCGACAATTCGCTAATGAAAAACTGTTTTTT	CASSLRQFANEKLFF
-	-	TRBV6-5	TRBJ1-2	TGTGCCAGCAGTTACCGAACAAGGGCGGGGGGCTACACCTTC	CASSYRTRAGGYTF
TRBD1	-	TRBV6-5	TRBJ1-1	TGTGCCAGCACCGGACAGGGGATTAACACTGAAGCTTTCTTT	CASTGQGINTEAFF
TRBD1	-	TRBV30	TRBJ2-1	TGTGCCTGGAGAACAGGGGTAACGCTGCAATTGCGATACAATGAGCAGTTCTTC	CAWRTGVTLQLRYNEQFF
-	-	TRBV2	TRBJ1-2	TGTGCCAGTAACAGGGCTAACTATGGCTACACCTTC	CASNRANYGYTF
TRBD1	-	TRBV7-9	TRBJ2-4	TGTGCCAGCAGCTTGACAGGGGCCAAAAACATTCAGTACTTC	CASSLTGAKNIQYF
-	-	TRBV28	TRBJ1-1	TGTGCCAGCACCTCGGGGGGGATCTCCACTAAAACTGAAGCTTTCTTT	CASTSGGISTKTEAFF
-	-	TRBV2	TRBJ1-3	TGTGCCAGCATTCAAACGGGTGGAAACACCATATATTTT	CASIQTGGNTIYF
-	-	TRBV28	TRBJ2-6	TGTGCCCATGGGGCCAACGTCCTGACTTTC	CAHGANVLTF
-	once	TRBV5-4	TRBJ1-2	TGTGCCAGCAGCTTGGTTCGGGGGAAAGGCTACACCTTC	CASSLVRGKGYTF
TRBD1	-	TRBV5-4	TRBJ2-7	TGTGCCAGCAGCTCCGGACAGGGCTACGAGCAGTACTTC	CASSSGQGYEQYF
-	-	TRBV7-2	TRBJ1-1	TGTGCCAGCAGCCCGACCGGGACAACCGCTGAAGCTTTCTTT	CASSPTGTTAEAFF
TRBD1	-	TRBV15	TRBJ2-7	TGTGCCACCAGCATCCCAGGGGGCTACGAGCAGTACTTC	CATSIPGGYEQYF
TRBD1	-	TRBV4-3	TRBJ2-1	TGCGCCAGCAGCCAGACCGGGACAGGGATTAGTGAGCAGTTCTTC	CASSQTGTGISEQFF
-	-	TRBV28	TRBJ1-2	TGTGCCAGCAGTTCCCCAGGGGCCAACTATGGCTACACCTTC	CASSSPGANYGYTF
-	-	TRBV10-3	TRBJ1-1	TGTGCCATCAGTGAGCGGGAGGACGGGGAAGCTTTCTTT	CAISEREDGEAFF
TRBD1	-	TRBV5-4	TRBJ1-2	TGTGCCAGCAGCATCGGACAGGAGGTCTATGGCTACACCTTC	CASSIGQEVYGYTF
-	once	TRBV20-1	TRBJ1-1	TGCAGTGCTAGAGTCGGGTGGAGAGCTTTCTTT	CSARVGWRAFF
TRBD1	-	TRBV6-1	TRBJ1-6	TGTGCCAGCACAGAACAGGGGATGAATTCACCCCTCCACTTT	CASTEQGMNSPLHF
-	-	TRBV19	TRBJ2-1	TGTGCCAGTAGTATTCAGTCCGACTACAATGAGCAGTTCTTC	CASSIQSDYNEQFF
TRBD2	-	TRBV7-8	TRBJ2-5	TGTGCCAGCAGCTTAGAACTAGCGGGGGGATCGGGAGGGGAGACCCAGTACTTC	CASSLELAGGSGGETQYF